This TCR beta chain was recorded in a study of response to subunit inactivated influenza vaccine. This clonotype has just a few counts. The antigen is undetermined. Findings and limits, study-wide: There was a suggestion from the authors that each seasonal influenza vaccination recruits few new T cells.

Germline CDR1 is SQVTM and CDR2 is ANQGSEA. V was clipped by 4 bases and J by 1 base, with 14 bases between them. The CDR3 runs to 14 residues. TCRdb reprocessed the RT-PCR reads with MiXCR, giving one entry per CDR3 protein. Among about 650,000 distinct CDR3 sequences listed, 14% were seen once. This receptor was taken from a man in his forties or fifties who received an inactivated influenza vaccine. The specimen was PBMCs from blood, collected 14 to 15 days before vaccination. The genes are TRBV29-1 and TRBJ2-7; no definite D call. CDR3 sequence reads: CSVAVSLLSYEQYF. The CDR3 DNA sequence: TGCAGCGTTGCGGTCTCTCTCTTATCCTACGAGCAGTACTTC.